A selection of T cell receptor beta chains follows, all from one sample in a study of T-cell reconstitution after alpha-beta-depleted transplantation in children. MiXCR was run by TCRdb on the PCR reads, yielding one entry per CDR3 protein. The data hold just over 950,000 distinct CDR3 sequences, with roughly 29% observed a single time. Sequenced material: PBMCs, mostly from graft donor cells, taken 360 days after TCRalphabeta/CD19-depleted stem cell transplant. The receptors originated from a boy under three years old who had a stem cell transplant for SCID, so the T cells may come from the graft donor. CDR3s leave out the opening cysteine and the closing phenylalanine or tryptophan.

TRBJ2-7 TRBV12-5 ASGLVLREGGIYEQY
TRBJ2-7 TRBV5-1 ASSPGTIHYEQY
TRBJ1-3 TRBV6-1 ASGARGGSGNTIY
TRBJ1-1 TRBV20-1 SAALDSLNTEAF
TRBJ2-2 TRBV5-1 ASSLTGDPSNTGELF
TRBJ1-5 TRBV20-1 SASGLSGNQPQH
TRBJ2-3 TRBV28 ASSMDRELSDTQY
TRBJ2-7 TRBV5-1 ASSRTGGFFYEQY
TRBJ2-7 TRBV18 ASSGTSGASYEQY
TRBJ2-5 TRBV7-9 ASSVSGGARETQY
TRBJ1-4 TRBV7-2 ASSFGVSNEKLF
TRBJ1-1 TRBV7-2 ASSLEGRATEAF
TRBJ2-1 TRBV9 ASSVAGQGLVKQF
TRBJ1-2 TRBV12-3/TRBV12-4 ASSSNRGDGYT
TRBJ1-1 TRBV12-3/TRBV12-4 ASRTMNTEAF
TRBJ2-5 TRBV7-3 ASSLQAGYQETQY
TRBJ1-1 TRBV6-2/TRBV6-3 ASRFQGILRVDTEAF
TRBJ1-1 TRBV6-1 ASRRLNREVTEAF
TRBJ2-5 TRBV5-1 ASSLAGPAEETQY
TRBJ2-2 TRBV4-1 ASSQDRSRSHLNTGELF
TRBJ2-5 TRBV2 ARGTVQETQY
TRBJ2-1 TRBV5-1 ASSLFPGQGLNEQF